This passage covers 30 T cell receptor beta chains from one sample sequenced in a study of T cells in Graves' hyperthyroidism and ophthalmopathy. Amplified TCR beta CDR3 regions came from RNA transcripts. HTBI primers were employed in a first-round RT-PCR of the TCR CDR3. TCRdb called the multiplex PCR reads again in MiXCR, with one record for every CDR3 protein. The sample shows around 530,000 distinct CDR3 sequences, roughly 17% of them seen only once. The specimen was blood. These receptors were taken from a woman between 18 and 30 years old with Graves' ophthalmopathy.

This clonotype showed up many times. The chain carries TRBV28 and TRBJ1-2; 7 bases fit TRBD1. The germline gives CDR1 MDHEN, CDR2 SYDVKM. The CDR3 has 14 amino acids. The ends lost 6 bases at V and 7 bases at J; junction bases unmatched: 11. The chain's CDR3 is CASRGRQGPSGYTF. Here the CDR3 DNA reads TGTGCCAGCAGGGGTAGACAGGGACCAAGTGGCTACACCTTC.

The chain combines TRBV7-2 with TRBJ1-1; D is perhaps TRBD1 (6 bases). CDR1 and CDR2 from the germline V gene are SGHTA and FQGNSA. Trimming shortened V by 4 bases and J by 3 bases, and 24 bases separated the two germline ends. This CDR3 contains 18 residues. The CDR3 nucleotides are TGTGCCAGCAGCTATCCCCGGAACACCGGGGGCGCGGACACTGAAGCTTTCTTT. This gives the protein CASSYPRNTGGADTEAFF.

Only a few counts were recorded for this clonotype. One end of the junction varies from germline; a read error may be responsible. The chain joins TRBV12-3 or TRBV12-4 to TRBJ1-1; 8 positions match TRBD1. The CDR3 spans 11 residues. Here the CDR3 reads CASSGGQVVVF. CDR3 DNA: TGTGCCAGCAGTGGGGGACAGGTGGTCGTCTTT.

This clonotype has at least ten counts. The chain links TRBV5-5 to TRBJ1-1; D is perhaps TRBD1 (6 bases). Trimming stripped 5 bases from V and 0 bases from J, with 14 bases between. In germline, CDR1 is SGHKS, CDR2 YYEKEE (reference sequence). CDR3 length: 15 residues. CDR3 sequence: CASRPGTNMNTEAFF. The CDR3 DNA follows: TGTGCCAGCAGACCCGGGACAAACATGAACACTGAAGCTTTCTTT.

This clonotype has a handful of counts. This sequence joins TRBV9 and TRBJ1-1; D unclear. Germline CDR1 is SGDLS and CDR2 is YYNGEE. Trimming removed 0 bases at V and 6 bases at J, with 12 bases between. The CDR3 spans 14 residues. The CDR3 nucleotides are TGTGCCAGCAGCGTAGAGCTAGCAGGCGCTGAAGCTTTCTTT. As protein: CASSVELAGAEAFF.

The chain is built from TRBV10-3 and TRBJ1-2; perhaps TRBD1 as D (5 bases). Trimming took off 2 bases at V and 2 bases at J, with 15 bases between the two ends. CDR1 and CDR2 (germline): ENHRY, SYGVKD. This CDR3 has 16 amino acids. CDR3 sequence: CAISEGARSRNYGYTF. The CDR3 nucleotides are TGTGCCATCAGTGAGGGGGCCCGAAGTAGAAACTATGGCTACACCTTC.

This clonotype was seen at least ten times. V and J are TRBV27 and TRBJ2-5; TRBD2 is a possible D gene (7 bases). Germline CDR1 is MNHEY and CDR2 is SMNVEV (reference sequence). V was cut by 7 bases and J by 5 bases, with 20 bases left in between. The CDR3 runs to 15 residues. In nucleotides, the CDR3 is TGTGCCAGCACCCTGGAGGGGGGGCGCCTGGAGACCCAGTACTTC. It translates to CASTLEGGRLETQYF.

This clonotype came up a few times. The J gene is TRBJ2-5, the V gene TRBV5-5; maybe TRBD2 (6 bases). The CDR3 is made up of 16 amino acids. Germline V gives CDR1 SGHKS, CDR2 YYEKEE (reference sequence). Trimming removed 4 bases at V and 0 bases at J, with 16 bases between. This CDR3 is CASSRVIGTDQETQYF. Written as DNA, the CDR3 is TGTGCCAGCAGCCGGGTCATTGGGACTGACCAAGAGACCCAGTACTTC. Supplemented by reference TRBV5-5 and TRBJ2-5, the full variable domain reads DAGVTQSPTHLIKTRGQQVTLRCSPISGHKSVSWYQQVLGQGPQFIFQYYEKEERGRGNFPDRFSARQFPNYSSELNVNALLLGDSALYLCASSRVIGTDQETQYFGPGTRLLVL.

The genes are TRBV9 and TRBJ2-1; unclear D gene. Germline loops: CDR1 SGDLS, CDR2 YYNGEE. The CDR3 has 11 amino acids. The ends were cut back, 0 bases at V and 12 bases at J, with 7 bases in the middle. The CDR3 nucleotides read TGTGCCAGCAGCGTAGGAACGGCGCAGTTCTTC. Protein product: CASSVGTAQFF.

This clonotype was seen more than once but under ten times. The chain couples TRBV5-1 to TRBJ2-1; D not certain. V was trimmed by 1 base and J by 5 bases, leaving 13 bases between them. Germline V lookup: CDR1 SGHRS, CDR2 YFSETQ. CDR3 size: 15 residues. CDR3 bases: TGCGCCAGCAGCTTGACCCCACAGACGAACAATGAGCAGTTCTTC. Translating it yields CASSLTPQTNNEQFF.

This clonotype was seen only a few times. This rearrangement joins TRBV7-9 to TRBJ1-1; maybe TRBD1 (6 bases). Trimming took off 2 bases at V and 0 bases at J, with 16 bases between the two ends. CDR1 and CDR2 from the germline V gene are SEHNR and FQNEAQ (reference sequence). This CDR3 spans 17 amino acids. CDR3 protein: CASSLPILQGVNTEAFF. The CDR3 DNA is TGTGCCAGCAGCTTACCGATACTACAGGGTGTGAACACTGAAGCTTTCTTT.

J is TRBJ1-6 and V is TRBV27, with no clear D. Germline V CDR1 and CDR2: MNHEY, SMNVEV (reference sequence). V lost 5 bases and J lost 8, with 13 bases in between. The CDR3 covers 14 residues. The chain's CDR3 is CASSIDMVDSPLHF. CDR3 DNA: TGTGCCAGCAGTATTGACATGGTGGATTCACCCCTCCACTTT.

The table lists this clonotype with a few counts. The chain joins TRBV29-1 to TRBJ1-1; D may be TRBD1 (6 bases). This CDR3 has 13 amino acids. Trimming took 4 bases from V and 3 from J, leaving 12 bases between them. Germline lookup yields CDR1 SQVTM and CDR2 ANQGSEA. DNA of the CDR3: TGCAGCGTTGCTTGGGGGGCTGACACTGAAGCTTTCTTT. Its translation is CSVAWGADTEAFF.

The chain's CDR3 is CASSRRTPGGSPLHF. CDR3 nucleotides: TGTGCCAGCAGTCGCCGGACCCCCGGGGGTTCACCCCTCCACTTT. The V call is TRBV28, the J call TRBJ1-6; the D gene is possibly TRBD1 (5 bases). Germline values: CDR1 MDHEN, CDR2 SYDVKM. The V end lost 5 bases, the J end lost 9 bases, and 17 bases lay between the germline ends. The CDR3 length is 15 residues.

This clonotype was detected once. The J gene is TRBJ1-1, the V gene TRBV10-2; TRBD1 might be the D (5 bases). V lost 4 bases and J 6 bases, leaving 9 bases between the germline ends. Germline assignment: CDR1 WSHSY and CDR2 SAAADI. This CDR3 has 12 amino acids. The CDR3 sequence: CASSGQGPEAFF. CDR3 nucleotides: TGCGCCAGCAGTGGCCAGGGACCTGAAGCTTTCTTT.

This clonotype showed up many times. The V call is TRBV30, the J call TRBJ2-7; D is perhaps TRBD2 (6 bases). CDR3 length equals 13 residues. The germline V gene encodes CDR1 GTSNPN and CDR2 SVGIG (reference sequence). Between the trimmed V and J ends, which lost 5 bases and 1 base, there was a span of 12 bases. The CDR3, as DNA: TGTGCCTGGGGGGGACGGGAGTCCTACGAGCAGTACTTC. Translated: CAWGGRESYEQYF.

This clonotype came up many times. The CDR3 sequence: CASSLYEGPGELFF. The CDR3 DNA is TGTGCCAGCAGCTTATACGAGGGTCCCGGGGAGCTGTTTTTT. This rearrangement joins TRBV7-6 to TRBJ2-2, with a possible D match to TRBD2 (5 bases). Between the trimmed V and J ends, which lost 2 bases and 6 bases, there was a span of 10 bases. Germline V gene data show CDR1 as SGHVS and CDR2 as FNYEAQ. This CDR3 is built from 14 residues.

This clonotype has at least ten counts. V is TRBV7-8 and J is TRBJ2-5; D may be TRBD2 (5 bases). Germline V CDR1 and CDR2: SGHVS, FQNEAQ. Trimming left V 5 bases short and J 5 bases short, with 18 bases between. The CDR3 extends over 15 amino acids. The CDR3 sequence is CASSRRTDWGETQYF. CDR3 nucleotide sequence: TGTGCCAGCAGCCGCCGGACGGACTGGGGTGAGACCCAGTACTTC.

The rearrangement joins TRBV14 to TRBJ2-7; D might be TRBD1 (6 bases). Trimming removed 1 base at V and 2 bases at J, with 15 bases between. The CDR3 runs 16 residues. Germline V CDR1 and CDR2: SGHDN, FVKESK. In DNA form, the CDR3 reads TGTGCCAGCAGCCAAGTGTCCACAGGGTTTGCCTACGAGCAGTACTTC. It specifies CASSQVSTGFAYEQYF.

V and J are TRBV7-9 and TRBJ2-4; D possibly corresponds to TRBD1 (5 bases). The CDR3 is made up of 17 amino acids. V gave up 1 base and J gave up 1 base, with 14 bases separating them. The germline gives CDR1 SEHNR, CDR2 FQNEAQ (reference sequence). The DNA for the CDR3 is TGTGCCAGCAGCTTAGATTCAGGGATCGGGGCCAAAAACATTCAGTACTTC. Its protein is CASSLDSGIGAKNIQYF.

This clonotype has at least ten counts. The CDR3 here is CASSLPTGGTDTQYF. The CDR3 DNA reads TGTGCCAGCAGCTTACCGACAGGGGGCACAGATACGCAGTATTTT. The V gene is TRBV13, the J gene TRBJ2-3; 8 positions agree with TRBD1. CDR3 length: 15 residues. The ends lost 2 bases at V and 1 base at J; junction bases unmatched: 2. Germline assignment: CDR1 PRHDT and CDR2 FYEKMQ (reference sequence).

In its sample, this clonotype was seen many times. The rearrangement links TRBV12-3 or TRBV12-4 to TRBJ1-4; 7 positions agree with TRBD1. The ends lost 6 bases at V and 1 base at J; junction bases unmatched: 17. The CDR3 is 19 residues long. The DNA of the CDR3 is TGTGCCAGCAGGACGACCCTCAGGGGGATAGTCATAACTAATGAAAAACTGTTTTTT. Protein sequence: CASRTTLRGIVITNEKLFF.

The chain is built from TRBV4-1 and TRBJ2-5; a weak D match, TRBD1 (6 bases). V lost 6 bases and J lost 7, with 12 bases in between. Germline CDR1 reads MGHRA; CDR2 reads YSYEKL. There are 12 residues in the CDR3. The DNA of the CDR3 is TGCGCCAGCAGTCGGGACAAGGGGACCCAGTACTTC. It translates to CASSRDKGTQYF.

In its sample, this clonotype was seen a few times. This chain links TRBV6-6 with TRBJ1-2; D is perhaps TRBD1 (6 bases). V lost 0 bases to trimming and J lost 4 bases, with 12 bases between them. The CDR3 length is 15 residues. The germline gives CDR1 MNHNY, CDR2 SVGAGI (reference sequence). Here the CDR3 reads CASSYSKGQTYGYTF. In nucleotides, the CDR3 is TGTGCCAGCAGTTACTCCAAAGGACAGACCTATGGCTACACCTTC.

J is TRBJ2-7 and V is TRBV11-2, with 9 nucleotides matching TRBD1. The J segment lost 7 bases and the V segment lost 5 bases, leaving 12 bases of the junction unmatched. The CDR3 extends over 15 amino acids. Germline V lookup: CDR1 SGHAT, CDR2 FQNNGV. The CDR3 is CASSPIQGASGEQYF. The CDR3 DNA reads as TGTGCCAGCAGCCCCATACAGGGGGCCTCGGGGGAGCAGTACTTC.

The chain links TRBV10-3 to TRBJ2-5, with TRBD1 identical over 7 bases. There are 13 residues in the CDR3. CDR1 and CDR2 (germline): ENHRY, SYGVKD. Trimming took 5 bases from V and 4 from J; bases not matched to a gene: 4. CDR3 loop: CAISLGGVETQYF. The CDR3 coding sequence is TGTGCCATCAGTCTAGGGGGCGTAGAGACCCAGTACTTC.

This clonotype was seen at least ten times. V gene TRBV30 combines with J gene TRBJ1-1; possible D gene TRBD1, 6 bases. Trimming pared 3 bases from V and 2 bases from J, leaving 16 bases between. This CDR3 comprises 15 residues. Germline CDR1 GTSNPN, CDR2 SVGIG (reference sequence). This CDR3 is CAWRGRDTLNTEAFF. The CDR3 coding sequence is TGTGCCTGGAGGGGACGGGACACGCTAAACACTGAAGCTTTCTTT.

This clonotype was seen at least ten times. V and J are TRBV28 and TRBJ1-2; D perhaps matches TRBD1 (5 bases). Germline V CDR1 and CDR2: MDHEN, SYDVKM. This CDR3 has 15 residues. With 3 bases removed from V and 6 bases from J, the gap between germline ends came to 17 bases. In DNA, the CDR3 is TGTGCCAGCAGTTTTAGACGGGGGAAGATCGATGGCTACACCTTC. It translates to CASSFRRGKIDGYTF.

This clonotype was counted between two and nine times. The J gene is TRBJ2-1, the V gene TRBV10-3, with 9 bases lining up with TRBD2. V lost 4 bases and J lost 9; bases outside the gene matches: 7. CDR1 and CDR2 (germline): ENHRY, SYGVKD. The CDR3 loop spans 14 amino acids. The CDR3 loop is CAISVAGARGEQFF. The CDR3 DNA follows: TGTGCCATCAGTGTAGCGGGAGCTCGGGGTGAGCAGTTCTTC.

This chain connects TRBV11-2 to TRBJ2-5; TRBD2 agrees at 10 bases. The CDR3 consists of 15 residues. With 0 bases clipped from V and 5 bases from J, the junction kept 3 bases outside the gene matches. CDR1 and CDR2 from the germline V gene are SGHAT and FQNNGV. The CDR3 region is CASSLELLAGETQYF. The CDR3, as DNA: TGTGCCAGCAGCTTAGAACTACTAGCGGGGGAGACCCAGTACTTC.